This TCR beta chain emerged from a study of T cell repertoires in aging, cancer and after chemotherapy. The template was genomic DNA from peripheral blood, not RNA. CDR3 length equals 11 residues. V lost 6 bases and J 4 bases, leaving 10 bases between the germline ends. CDR1 DFQATT and CDR2 SNEGSKA come from the germline V gene (reference sequence). Rearranged V-D-J TRB sequences were amplified with a mixed TRB-A/B primer pool. TCRdb re-derived calls from the multiplex PCR reads in MiXCR, one entry per CDR3 protein. The repertoire includes about 1,300 distinct CDR3 sequences, approximately 22% of them detected once, and around 11% sits in the top ten.

The clonotype comes from a human donor in good health. The V and J genes are TRBV20-1 and TRBJ2-7, with D possibly matching TRBD1 (5 bases). What was sequenced was blood. DNA for the CDR3: TGCAGTGCAACTCAGGGTTACGAGCAGTACTTC. As protein: CSATQGYEQYF.